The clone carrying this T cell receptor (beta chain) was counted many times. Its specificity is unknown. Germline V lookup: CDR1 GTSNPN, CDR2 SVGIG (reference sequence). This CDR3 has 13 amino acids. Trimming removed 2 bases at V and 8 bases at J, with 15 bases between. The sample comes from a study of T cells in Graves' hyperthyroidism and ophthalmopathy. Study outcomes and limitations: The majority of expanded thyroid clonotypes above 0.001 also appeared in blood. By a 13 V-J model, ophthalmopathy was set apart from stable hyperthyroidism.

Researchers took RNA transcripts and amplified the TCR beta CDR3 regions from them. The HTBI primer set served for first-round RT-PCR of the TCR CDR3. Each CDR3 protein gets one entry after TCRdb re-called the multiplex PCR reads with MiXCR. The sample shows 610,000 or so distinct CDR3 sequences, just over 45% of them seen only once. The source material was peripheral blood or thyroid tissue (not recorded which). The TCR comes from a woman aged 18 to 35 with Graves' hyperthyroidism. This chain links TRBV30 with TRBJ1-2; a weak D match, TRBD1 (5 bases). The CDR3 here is CAWSMTGTDGYTF. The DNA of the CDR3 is TGTGCCTGGAGTATGACGGGGACGGACGGCTACACCTTC.